This TCR beta chain originates from a study of T cell responses to AZD1222 COVID-19 vaccine. The V end was cut by 6 bases, the J end by 7 bases, with 18 bases between. CDR3 size: 14 residues. Germline V CDR1 and CDR2: MNHEY, SMNVEV (reference sequence). The method was immunoSEQ multiplex PCR; TCRdb's version includes in-frame clones alone and lacks a portion of them. The table has about 100,000 clones, around 90% seen once. The clonotype comes from an adult in good health. V gene TRBV27 combines with J gene TRBJ1-1; no clear D. The material was peripheral blood, obtained on day 0 of AZD1222 vaccination. CDR3 sequence: CASSQRAGSFEAFF. The CDR3 DNA follows: TGTGCCAGCAGCCAACGGGCAGGTAGCTTTGAAGCTTTCTTT.